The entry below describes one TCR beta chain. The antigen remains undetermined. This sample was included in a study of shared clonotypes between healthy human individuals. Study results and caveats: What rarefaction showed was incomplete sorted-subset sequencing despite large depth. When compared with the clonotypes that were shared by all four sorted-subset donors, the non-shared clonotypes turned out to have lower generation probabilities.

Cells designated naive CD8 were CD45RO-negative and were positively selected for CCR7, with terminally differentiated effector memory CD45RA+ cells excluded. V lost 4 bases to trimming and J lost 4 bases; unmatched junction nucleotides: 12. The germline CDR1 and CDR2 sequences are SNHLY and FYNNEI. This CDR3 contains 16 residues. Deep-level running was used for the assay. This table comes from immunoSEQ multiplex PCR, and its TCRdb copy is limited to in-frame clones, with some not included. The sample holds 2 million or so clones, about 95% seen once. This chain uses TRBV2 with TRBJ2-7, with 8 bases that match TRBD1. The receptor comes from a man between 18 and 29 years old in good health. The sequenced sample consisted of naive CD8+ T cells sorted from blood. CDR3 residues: CASSAEGQGGIYEQYF. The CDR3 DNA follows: TGTGCCAGCAGTGCAGAAGGACAGGGCGGGATATACGAGCAGTACTTC.